The TCR beta chain described here comes from a study of blood T cell repertoires in COVID-19. Study-level information: Nucleic acid was either cDNA or gDNA, and it came from T cells, B-cell-depleted T cells, or PBMCs.

Sequencing was performed with immunoSEQ multiplex PCR; in TCRdb, only in-frame clones are kept and a portion is missing. There are under 200,000 clones in the sample; about 80% occur only once, and approximately 3.6% lies in the top ten. This clone has just a few counts. Participant-reported clinical history was the basis for cohort assignment. Recovered status applied to Cohort 3 donors who had two consecutive negative PCRs. It also applied to those with clearance or with symptom resolution. The CDR3 runs to 15 residues. The V gene's germline CDR1 is SGHRS and CDR2 YFSETQ. The trim removed 3 bases at V and 8 bases at J, leaving 9 bases unmatched.

This receptor was taken from a woman aged 55 to 70 who had recovered from COVID-19. The sequenced material came from PBMCs or T cells enriched from blood (not recorded which). This chain links TRBV5-1 with TRBJ1-4, with 8 bases that match TRBD1. The CDR3 region has the DNA TGCGCCAGCAGCTCCCAGGGGGCGCTTGGGGAAAAACTGTTTTTT. Translating it yields CASSSQGALGEKLFF.